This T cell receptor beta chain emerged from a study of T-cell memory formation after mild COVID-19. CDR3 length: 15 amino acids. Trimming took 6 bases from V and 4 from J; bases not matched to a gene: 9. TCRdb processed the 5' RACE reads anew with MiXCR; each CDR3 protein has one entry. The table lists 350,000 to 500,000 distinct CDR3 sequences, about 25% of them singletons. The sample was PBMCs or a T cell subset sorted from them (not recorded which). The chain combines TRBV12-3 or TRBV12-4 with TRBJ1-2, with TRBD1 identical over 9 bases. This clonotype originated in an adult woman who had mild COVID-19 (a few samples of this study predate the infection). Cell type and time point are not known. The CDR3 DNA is TGTGCCAGCAGCTGGGGACAGGGAGGGCGCTATGGCTACACCTTC. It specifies CASSWGQGGRYGYTF.